Listed below are T cell receptor beta chains from one sample, sequenced in a study of blood T cell repertoires in COVID-19. Only in-frame clones appear in the TCRdb table, and some are missing; sequencing was by immunoSEQ multiplex PCR. The sample yields 190,000 or so clones, roughly four fifths seen once. The sequenced sample was peripheral blood. The receptors here all came from a human donor with acute or convalescent COVID-19. The donor label of this sample is uncertain. CDR3s include the opening cysteine and the closing phenylalanine or tryptophan. Each record gives: V gene, J gene, CDR3 protein.

TRBV4-1	TRBJ2-3	CASSREASGRGDTQYF
TRBV2	TRBJ2-1	CASAKTTGLAGAHEQFF
TRBV28	TRBJ1-4	CASSLSGIGNEKLFF
TRBV7-9	TRBJ2-2	CASSPQTGPGELFF
TRBV5-1	TRBJ2-1	CASSLGQDYNEQFF
TRBV3-1/TRBV3-2	TRBJ2-7	CASSRGQVHSYEQYF
TRBV7-2	TRBJ1-2	CASSLARGDYGYTF
TRBV7-3	TRBJ2-1	CASSYEAGGNNEQFF
TRBV6-6	TRBJ2-4	CASSPPGKNIQYF
TRBV19	TRBJ1-5	CASSERQGAQPQHF
TRBV7-2	TRBJ2-2	CASSPYTGELFF
TRBV27	TRBJ2-2	CASSSYSGGELFF
TRBV28	TRBJ1-1	CASSPGTGHTEAFF
TRBV6-2/TRBV6-3	TRBJ1-3	CASSYGQASGNTIYF
TRBV28	TRBJ2-3	CASSFADKGALTDTQYF
TRBV7-3	TRBJ1-1	CASSLDSNTEAFF
TRBV4-1	TRBJ1-6	CASRPTGTKSSPLHF
TRBV2	TRBJ2-1	CAYSRDEQFF
TRBV6-5	TRBJ2-7	CASSYSAGVYEQYF
TRBV28	TRBJ2-7	CASSGSPYEQYF
TRBV28	TRBJ1-5	CASTYRERRGNQPQHF
TRBV5-6	TRBJ2-3	CASSSLGGLAGDTQYF
TRBV19	TRBJ2-1	CASSTSGTSGSDEQFF
TRBV10-3	TRBJ1-6	CATSTVNSPLHF
TRBV10-3	TRBJ2-3	CAIRGTSMGTDTQYF
TRBV7-8	TRBJ2-7	CASSLVGGSINEQYF